What follows describes a single TCR beta chain. Clones were read by immunoSEQ multiplex PCR, and TCRdb kept only the in-frame ones, dropping some. This sample has about 230,000 clones; 85% occur once, and the top ten carry roughly 5%. These data come from a study of blood T cell repertoires in COVID-19. Sample: peripheral blood. This receptor was identified in a man aged 50 or older with COVID-19, enrolled during active disease.

The DNA for the CDR3 is TGTGCCAGCAGTCGCCTGACTAGCGGGGGGTACAATGAGCAGTTCTTC. Translation: CASSRLTSGGYNEQFF. The chain has TRBV2 and TRBJ2-1, with TRBD2 matching over 13 bases. CDR1 is SNHLY, CDR2 FYNNEI, per germline. V shed 5 bases, J shed 4 bases, and the junction held 5 bases outside the gene matches. The CDR3 totals 16 residues.